This entry lists 14 T cell receptor beta chains sequenced from one sample in a study of T cells in Graves' hyperthyroidism and ophthalmopathy. Amplification targeted TCR beta CDR3 regions from RNA transcripts. HTBI primers were employed in a first-round RT-PCR of the TCR CDR3. Via MiXCR, TCRdb re-called the multiplex PCR reads, giving one row per CDR3 protein. The sample includes a few hundred thousand distinct CDR3 sequences, around 15% seen only once; the top ten take approximately 32%. Specimen: blood. The receptors originated from a young woman with Graves' ophthalmopathy.

The table lists this clonotype with many counts. The chain combines TRBV5-1 with TRBJ2-7; D might be TRBD1 (6 bases). Trimming left V 0 bases short and J 5 bases short, with 12 bases between. Germline V CDR1 and CDR2: SGHRS, YFSETQ. The CDR3 is made up of 14 amino acids. The CDR3 spells CASSLDRAFNEQYF. CDR3 bases: TGCGCCAGCAGCTTGGACAGGGCCTTCAACGAGCAGTACTTC.

Ten or more counts support this clonotype. This chain links TRBV4-3 with TRBJ1-1; 7 bases agree with TRBD1. The V segment lost 0 bases and the J segment 1 base; nucleotides outside the gene matches: 2. This CDR3 is built from 15 residues. Germline loops: CDR1 LGHNA, CDR2 YSLEER. This CDR3 is CASSQDWTGNTEAFF. DNA for the CDR3: TGCGCCAGCAGCCAAGACTGGACAGGGAACACTGAAGCTTTCTTT.

This clonotype was counted many times. The chain employs TRBV20-1 and TRBJ2-1; 11 bases map to TRBD2. V was pared by 2 bases and J by 3 bases, with 15 bases of the junction left unmatched. Germline V CDR1 and CDR2: DFQATT, SNEGSKA (reference sequence). This CDR3 contains 19 residues. The CDR3 sequence: CSARSIGVAGLAVYNEQFF. CDR3 DNA: TGCAGTGCTAGATCCATCGGGGTGGCGGGACTAGCGGTCTACAATGAGCAGTTCTTC.

This sequence joins TRBV4-3 and TRBJ2-7; 8 bases match TRBD1. Germline CDR1 LGHNA, CDR2 YSLEER. The trim removed 5 bases at V and 2 bases at J, leaving 5 bases unmatched. CDR3 size: 14 residues. CDR3 region: CASSVDRAAYEQYF. The CDR3, as DNA: TGCGCCAGCAGCGTGGACAGGGCGGCCTACGAGCAGTACTTC.

This clonotype was found many times. V usage is TRBV7-2 and J usage is TRBJ2-1; the match to TRBD1 covers 9 bases. This CDR3 has 15 residues. Trimming at V came to 7 bases and at J to 5 bases, leaving 9 bases not matched to a gene. Per germline, CDR1 SGHTA and CDR2 FQGNSA. CDR3 in DNA: TGTGCCAGCACTGTACCGGGACAGGGCAACAATGAGCAGTTCTTC. Translation gives CASTVPGQGNNEQFF.

This clonotype came up many times. J is TRBJ2-3 and V is TRBV12-3 or TRBV12-4, with D perhaps TRBD1 or TRBD2 (5 bases each). Trimming cost V 2 bases and J 2 bases, with 11 bases left between them. CDR3 length: 15 amino acids. The CDR3 protein is CASSLSGGPTDTQYF. CDR3 nucleotides: TGTGCCAGCAGTTTAAGTGGGGGACCCACAGATACGCAGTATTTT.

This clonotype showed up many times. The rearrangement links TRBV4-3 to TRBJ2-3; 11 bases align to TRBD2. Germline CDR1 LGHNA, CDR2 YSLEER. This CDR3 is 14 amino acids long. Losses at the gene ends were 1 base for V and 9 bases for J; bases not matched to a gene: 3. The CDR3 protein is CASSQGLAGRTQYF. CDR3 nucleotides: TGCGCCAGCAGCCAAGGACTAGCGGGAAGGACGCAGTATTTT.

This clonotype was detected many times. The rearrangement joins TRBV28 to TRBJ2-3, with 8 bases that match TRBD2. Germline V lookup: CDR1 MDHEN, CDR2 SYDVKM. The V and J ends lost 1 base and 5 bases, in that order; junction bases with no gene match: 5. This CDR3 spans 15 amino acids. The CDR3 reads CASSLSTGGGDTQYF. The CDR3 DNA reads as TGTGCCAGCAGTTTATCCACCGGGGGGGGAGATACGCAGTATTTT.

This clonotype was counted many times. The chain carries TRBV3-1 and TRBJ1-2; D is possibly TRBD1 (5 bases). Trimming pared 1 base from V and 7 bases from J, leaving 10 bases between. Germline V gene data show CDR1 as LGHDT and CDR2 as YNNKEL (reference sequence). The CDR3 runs 13 residues. The CDR3 region has the DNA TGTGCCAGCAGCCAAGGAGGGGTCGGTGGCTACACCTTC. Translating gives CASSQGGVGGYTF. Full variable domain (missing parts from reference TRBV3-1 and TRBJ1-2): DTAVSQTPKYLVTQMGNDKSIKCEQNLGHDTMYWYKQDSKKFLKIMFSYNNKELIINETVPNRFSPKSPDKAHLNLHINSLELGDSAVYFCASSQGGVGGYTFGSGTRLTVV.

This CDR3 reads CASKGSLSYEQYF. The CDR3 bases are TGTGCCAGCAAAGGCAGCCTCTCCTACGAGCAGTACTTC. The chain joins TRBV6-2 or TRBV6-3 to TRBJ2-7; D remains ambiguous. Germline CDR1 MNHEY, CDR2 SVGEGT. The CDR3 is 13 amino acids. V lost 7 bases and J lost 0, with 10 bases in between.

A remark on this clonotype: One base away lies a much larger clone, so this may be a sequencing read error. This chain uses TRBV20-1 with TRBJ2-2; 12 bases are shared with TRBD2. CDR1 is DFQATT, CDR2 SNEGSKA, per germline (reference sequence). The CDR3 is 16 amino acids. The CDR3 region is CSARPSGRAYTGEPFF. The CDR3 DNA sequence: TGCAGTGCTAGGCCTAGCGGGAGGGCCTACACCGGGGAGCCGTTTTTT.

This chain joins TRBV5-5 and TRBJ2-1; 11 bases align to TRBD1. Germline values: CDR1 SGHKS, CDR2 YYEKEE (reference sequence). V dropped 2 bases and J dropped 5; count of bases not matched to a gene: 3. CDR3 size: 15 residues. The CDR3 protein is CASSLGQGANNEQFF. The CDR3 DNA sequence: TGTGCCAGCAGCTTAGGACAGGGGGCCAACAATGAGCAGTTCTTC. Drawing the rest from reference TRBV5-5 and TRBJ2-1, the complete variable domain is DAGVTQSPTHLIKTRGQQVTLRCSPISGHKSVSWYQQVLGQGPQFIFQYYEKEERGRGNFPDRFSARQFPNYSSELNVNALLLGDSALYLCASSLGQGANNEQFFGPGTRLTVL.

Points on this clonotype: A read error may be the cause here, since a much bigger clone is one base away. The rearrangement links TRBV28 to TRBJ2-1; D gene ambiguous. Germline lookup yields CDR1 MDHEN and CDR2 SYDVKM. This CDR3 region has 15 residues. CDR3 sequence: CVSSLSQVSYNEQFF. The CDR3 DNA is TGTGTCAGCAGTTTAAGTCAGGTTTCCTACAATGAGCAGTTCTTC.

This rearrangement joins TRBV28 to TRBJ2-3, with 10 bases aligning to TRBD2. CDR3 length: 16 residues. Unmatched junction bases numbered 7, after V lost 3 bases and J lost 4 bases. Germline loops: CDR1 MDHEN, CDR2 SYDVKM. Here the CDR3 reads CASSLSLAGTADTQYF. For the CDR3, the DNA is TGTGCCAGCAGTTTGTCACTAGCGGGAACAGCAGATACGCAGTATTTT. Together with reference TRBV28 and TRBJ2-3, the CDR3 gives the full variable domain: DVKVTQSSRYLVKRTGEKVFLECVQDMDHENMFWYRQDPGLGLRLIYFSYDVKMKEKGDIPEGYSVSREKKERFSLILESASTNQTSMYLCASSLSLAGTADTQYFGPGTRLTVL.